This T cell receptor beta chain was profiled in a study of blood T cell repertoires in COVID-19. Per the authors' pipeline: Reference gene primers were amplified, and this amplification served to estimate nucleated cell counts. The table came from immunoSEQ multiplex PCR; TCRdb's copy has only in-frame clones and leaves some out. That table is the source of V, J and clone size, and D and trimming were worked out from the DNA. The table shows fewer than 250,000 clones, with roughly 80% occurring only once. Enrolled through a virtual design, the participants were between 18 and 89 years of age and came from approximately 25 US areas. In assigning cohorts, the study relied on participant-reported clinical history. V was pared by 6 bases and J by 1 base, with 12 bases of the junction left unmatched. Germline V gene lookup returns CDR1 MNHEY and CDR2 SMNVEV (reference sequence). There are 16 residues in the CDR3.

This clone was picked up one time. This TCR came from a woman aged 40 to 49 who had been exposed to COVID-19. This chain links TRBV27 with TRBJ2-7, with 7 bases matching TRBD1. The sample taken for sequencing was PBMCs or T cells enriched from blood (not recorded which). CDR3 sequence (DNA): TGTGCCAGCAGGGACACAGGGGCAGCCAATTCCTACGAGCAGTACTTC. Translated: CASRDTGAANSYEQYF.